This section outlines one T cell receptor (beta chain) sequence together with its context. Its antigen remains unknown. Other nucleotide sequences from this sample produce the same CDR3. Clones were sequenced by immunoSEQ multiplex PCR, and TCRdb holds only the in-frame ones, with some missing. The sample shows roughly 680,000 clones, more than 70% of them seen only once. The data were taken from a study of Ad26.COV2.S vaccination and SARS-CoV-2 variants. Whole-study context: By the intramuscular route, Ad26.COV2.S was given once, or twice 56 days apart. Overall study findings and caveats: Breadth measured for non-spike TCRs was similar across vaccine and placebo recipients.

The V and J ends lost 0 bases and 9 bases respectively, with 7 bases between them. This CDR3 contains 13 residues. Germline V gives CDR1 SGHRS, CDR2 YFSETQ. The treatment: 15 to 20 received Ad26.COV2.S at low or high dose, single or two shots; about 5 received placebo; per-sample allocation not given. All samples were drawn on day 63, counting from the first vaccine or placebo injection. The vaccine antigen was prefusion-stabilized Wuhan SARS-CoV-2 spike. The source of this sequence is a person aged 18-65 years who received the Ad26.COV2.S COVID-19 vaccine or a placebo. J is TRBJ1-6 and V is TRBV5-1; TRBD1 is a possible D gene (5 bases). The specimen was peripheral blood, collected in a trial of Ad26.COV2.S vaccine versus placebo. CDR3 sequence: CASSLAGRSPLHF. The DNA of the CDR3 is TGCGCCAGCAGCTTGGCGGGGCGTTCACCCCTCCACTTT.